This TCR beta chain came from a study of PD-L1 blockade in urothelial cancer (dated by TCRdb to about 2017). At the level of the whole study: Every patient began therapy in the mid-2010s and was given atezolizumab 1,200 mg intravenously every 3 weeks. Several patients achieved durable clinical benefit and about 22 did not. Blood samples were analyzed at two time points: 3 weeks after treatment start (second dose) and 6 weeks after treatment start. The study, an exploratory multi-omic analysis, examined somatic, immune and clinical correlates of response to PD-L1 blockade with atezolizumab in urothelial cancer. An ECOG performance status of 0 or 1 was recorded for the patients, and 0 to 3 prior chemotherapy regimens had been received by the patients. Pretreatment blood TCR-seq was available for under 35 patients, at least one posttreatment blood collection was obtained for approximately 25 patients, and tumor TCR-seq was available for approximately 25 patients. About nine tenths of the roughly 29 patients were identified as males with urothelial cancer of bladder origin, and a prior smoking history was reported by 18 of 29 patients. Blood samples yielded a median of roughly 140,000 T cells and around 80,000 unique TCRs, with median clonality around 0.083. In the same patients who had TCR sequencing, pretreatment tumors also underwent whole exome sequencing and RNA sequencing. Pretreatment tumor samples, along with matched peripheral blood serially collected before and after atezolizumab treatment, were subjected to TCR sequencing. Durable clinical benefit meant progression-free survival longer than 6 months, and TCR features were also tested against progression-free and overall survival.

Results and caveats for the whole study, not just this receptor: Among patients with durable benefit, tumor-associated TCR clones showed greater expansion in peripheral blood 3 weeks after treatment started (n ≈ 21, p = 0.022). Because of the small sample size (n ≈ 30) and the many exploratory analyses performed, the results are intended to be regarded as hypothesis-generating. Improved progression-free and overall survival was found to be associated with pretreatment peripheral blood TCR clonality below the median.

About this clone: Which antigen it targets is not known. The input lacks base qualities; no much larger clone sits a single base away.

Each PCR received spiked-in synthetic TCR analog templates so that absolute template abundance could be estimated from read counts. TCRbeta CDR3 regions were amplified from genomic DNA with bias-controlled V and J gene primers using the immunoSEQ assay. Sequencing of rearranged TCRbeta segments was performed at approximately 20X coverage. Under the source paper's analysis protocol: Sequencing errors were corrected by clustering, and CDR3s were annotated against IMGT so that V, D and J genes could be assigned. Downstream analyses used only productive TCRbeta rearrangements and left out out-of-frame or stop-codon sequences. Clonality was calculated as one minus the Shannon entropy normalized by the log of the number of unique productive sequences. Fisher's exact test with Benjamini-Hochberg correction, using a cutoff of adjusted p below 0.01, was how clones that differed between time points or between blood and tumor were identified. In its TCRdb copy, this immuneACCESS table keeps in-frame sequences only and misses some clones. Where compared with another copy, unresolved V genes explain less than half of these, and the others have no known cause. That table is the source of V, J and clone size, and D and trimming were worked out from the DNA. Across this sample there are 100,000 to 150,000 clones, with more than 75% seen only once. 2.4% of the sample comes from the top ten.

The time point label here, explained by the study, means: peripheral blood 6 weeks after treatment start. The cohort included 29 patients with locally advanced or metastatic urothelial carcinoma who were treated at Memorial Sloan Kettering on a trial protocol. Peripheral blood mononuclear cells were collected pretreatment and during treatment, at between 1 and 8 total time points per patient. The Qiagen DNeasy Blood extraction kit was used to purify genomic DNA from total PBMCs and tumor samples. PBMCs were collected pretreatment and during treatment, and were isolated and stored as previously described. Between the V and J ends, shortened by 5 bases and 7 bases respectively, the junction contains 15 bases. The CDR3 spans 14 residues, from the cysteine through the phenylalanine. Here the CDR3 DNA is all that survives: 42 bases in frame from base 1. The germline V gene provides CDR1 MGHRA and CDR2 YSYEKL.

Source: PBMCs, taken around atezolizumab (anti-PD-L1) treatment. The sequence links TRBV4-1 to TRBJ2-1, with TRBD2 as a weak D call on 6 bases. The TCR comes from a man aged 45-65 years with urothelial cancer. The bases are TGCGCCAGCAGCAAAACGGGAGTTTTAAATGAGCAGTTCTTC. It translates as CASSKTGVLNEQFF.